There are a few counts of the clone carrying this TCR beta chain. Its specificity is not known. V shed 2 bases and J shed 4 bases, with 8 bases lying between them. The CDR3 consists of 13 residues. From germline, CDR1 is SEHNR and CDR2 FQNEAQ (reference sequence). This specimen belongs to a study of PD-1 blockade in classical Hodgkin lymphoma. General observations from the study: Patients newly diagnosed and complete responders had comparable baseline diversity. Lower baseline TCR diversity was reported for newly diagnosed patients than for healthy donors. Unlike CD8+ TCR diversity, which did not rise significantly by C4D1, CD4+ TCR diversity did.

With no exception, relapse followed autologous stem cell transplantation in all patients, and brentuximab vedotin exposure varied. Researchers report purifying CD4+ T cells from thawed PBMCs by magnetic negative selection. Some clones are missing from TCRdb's copy, which holds only in-frame ones; the method was immunoSEQ multiplex PCR. The sample lists over 20,000 clones; around 84% were seen once. The starting material was CD4+ T cells from blood, obtained at baseline. V usage is TRBV7-9 and J usage is TRBJ1-1; weak D call: TRBD1 (5 bases). This sequence originates from a human donor with classical Hodgkin lymphoma. The CDR3 reads CASSLKTATEAFF. CDR3 DNA: TGTGCCAGCAGCTTAAAGACAGCCACTGAAGCTTTCTTT. Full variable domain (missing parts from reference TRBV7-9 and TRBJ1-1): DTGVSQNPRHKITKRGQNVTFRCDPISEHNRLYWYRQTLGQGPEFLTYFQNEAQLEKSRLLSDRFSAERPKGSFSTLEIQRTEQGDSAMYLCASSLKTATEAFFGQGTRLTVV.